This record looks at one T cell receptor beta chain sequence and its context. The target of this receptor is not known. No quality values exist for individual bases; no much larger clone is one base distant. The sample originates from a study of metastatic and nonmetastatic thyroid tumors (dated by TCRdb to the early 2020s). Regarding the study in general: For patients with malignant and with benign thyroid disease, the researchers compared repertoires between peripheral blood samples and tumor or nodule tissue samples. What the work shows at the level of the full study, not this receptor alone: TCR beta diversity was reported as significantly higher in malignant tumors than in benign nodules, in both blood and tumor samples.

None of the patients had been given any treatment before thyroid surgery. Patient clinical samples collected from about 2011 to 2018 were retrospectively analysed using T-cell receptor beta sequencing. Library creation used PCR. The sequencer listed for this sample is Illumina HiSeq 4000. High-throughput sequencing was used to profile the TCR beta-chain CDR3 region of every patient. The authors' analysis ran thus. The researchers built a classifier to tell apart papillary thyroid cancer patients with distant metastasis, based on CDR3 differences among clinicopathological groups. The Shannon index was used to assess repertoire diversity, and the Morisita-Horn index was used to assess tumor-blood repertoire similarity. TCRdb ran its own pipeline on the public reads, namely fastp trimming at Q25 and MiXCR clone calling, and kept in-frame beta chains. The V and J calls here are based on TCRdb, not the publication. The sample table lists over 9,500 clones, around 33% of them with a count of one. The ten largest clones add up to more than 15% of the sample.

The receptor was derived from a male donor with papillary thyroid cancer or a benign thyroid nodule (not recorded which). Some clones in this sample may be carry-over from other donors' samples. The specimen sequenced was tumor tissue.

Read as DNA, the sequence is TGTGCCAGCAGCCTCCCACATACCGGGGGCGACACCTTC. It codes for CASSLPHTGGDTF. The V and J genes are TRBV12-3 or TRBV12-4 and TRBJ1-2; D gene: possibly TRBD1, on 6 matching bases. Relative to germline, V is 6 bases shorter and J is 12 bases shorter, with 20 bases between their ends. The CDR3 measures 13 amino acids from cysteine to phenylalanine. Left in the record is the CDR3 DNA by itself, 39 bases read in frame from the first base.